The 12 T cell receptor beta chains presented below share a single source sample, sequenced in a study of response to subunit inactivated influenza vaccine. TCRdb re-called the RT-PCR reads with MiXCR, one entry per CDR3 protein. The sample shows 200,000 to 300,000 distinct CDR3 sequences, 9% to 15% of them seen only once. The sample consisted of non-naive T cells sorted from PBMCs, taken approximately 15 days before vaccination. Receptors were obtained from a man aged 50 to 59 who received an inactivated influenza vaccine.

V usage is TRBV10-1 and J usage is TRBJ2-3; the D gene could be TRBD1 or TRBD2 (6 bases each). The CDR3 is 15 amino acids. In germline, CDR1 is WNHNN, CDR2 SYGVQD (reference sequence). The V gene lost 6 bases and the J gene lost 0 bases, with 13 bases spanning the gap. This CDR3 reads CASSEGGYSTDTQYF. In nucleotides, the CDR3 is TGCGCCAGCAGCGAGGGGGGCTATAGCACAGATACGCAGTATTTT.

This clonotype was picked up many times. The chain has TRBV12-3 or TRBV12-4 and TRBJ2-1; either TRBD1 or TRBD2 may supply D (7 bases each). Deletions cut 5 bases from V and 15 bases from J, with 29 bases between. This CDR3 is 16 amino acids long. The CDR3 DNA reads TGTGCCAGCAGTCCTACAGGGGAGGGGTCCAAACCAATTCGGTTCTTC. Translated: CASSPTGEGSKPIRFF.

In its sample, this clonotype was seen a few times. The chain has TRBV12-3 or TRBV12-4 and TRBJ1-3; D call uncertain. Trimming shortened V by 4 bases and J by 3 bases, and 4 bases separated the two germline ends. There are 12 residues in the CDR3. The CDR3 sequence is CASSYYGNTIYF. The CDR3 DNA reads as TGTGCCAGCAGTTACTATGGAAACACCATATATTTT.

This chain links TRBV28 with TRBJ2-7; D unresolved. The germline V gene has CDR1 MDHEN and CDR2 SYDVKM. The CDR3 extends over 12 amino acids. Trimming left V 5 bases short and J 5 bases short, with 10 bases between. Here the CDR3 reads CASSPPTDEQYF. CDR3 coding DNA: TGTGCCAGCAGTCCTCCGACGGACGAGCAGTACTTC.

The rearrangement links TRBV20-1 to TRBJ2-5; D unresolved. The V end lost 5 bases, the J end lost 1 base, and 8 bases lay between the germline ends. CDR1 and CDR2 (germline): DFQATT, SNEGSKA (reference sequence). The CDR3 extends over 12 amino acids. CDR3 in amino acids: CSAGESQETQYF. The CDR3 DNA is TGCAGTGCTGGCGAGAGCCAAGAGACCCAGTACTTC.

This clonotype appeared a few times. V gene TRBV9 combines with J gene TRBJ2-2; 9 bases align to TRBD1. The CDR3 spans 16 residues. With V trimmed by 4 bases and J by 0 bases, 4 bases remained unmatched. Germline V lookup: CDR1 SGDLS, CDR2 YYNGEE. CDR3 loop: CASSKWTGANTGELFF. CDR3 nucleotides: TGTGCCAGCAGCAAATGGACAGGGGCGAACACCGGGGAGCTGTTTTTT.

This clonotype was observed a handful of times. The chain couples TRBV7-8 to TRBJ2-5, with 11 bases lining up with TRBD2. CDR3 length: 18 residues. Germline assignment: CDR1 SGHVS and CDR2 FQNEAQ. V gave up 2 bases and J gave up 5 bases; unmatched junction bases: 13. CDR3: CASSLPSWLASGRETQYF. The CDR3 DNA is TGTGCCAGCAGCTTACCCTCTTGGCTGGCTAGCGGGAGGGAGACCCAGTACTTC.

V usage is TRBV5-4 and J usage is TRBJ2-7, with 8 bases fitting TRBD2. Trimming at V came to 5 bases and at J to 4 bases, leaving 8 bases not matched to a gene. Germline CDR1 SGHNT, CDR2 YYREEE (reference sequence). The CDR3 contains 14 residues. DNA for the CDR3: TGTGCCAGCAGTCCTAGCGGGTTTGGATACGAGCAGTACTTC. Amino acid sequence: CASSPSGFGYEQYF.

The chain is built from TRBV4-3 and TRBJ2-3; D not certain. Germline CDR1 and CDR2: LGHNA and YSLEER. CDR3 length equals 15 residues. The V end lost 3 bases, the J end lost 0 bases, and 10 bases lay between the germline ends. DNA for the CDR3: TGCGCCAGCAGCCACACTTCGTCTAGCACAGATACGCAGTATTTT. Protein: CASSHTSSSTDTQYF.

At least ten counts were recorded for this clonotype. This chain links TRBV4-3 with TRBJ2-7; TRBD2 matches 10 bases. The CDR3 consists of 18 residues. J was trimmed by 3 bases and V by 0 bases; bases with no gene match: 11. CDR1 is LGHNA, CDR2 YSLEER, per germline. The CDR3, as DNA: TGCGCCAGCAGCCAAGAATGGGGATTGGCTAGCGGGAGCTACGAGCAGTACTTC. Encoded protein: CASSQEWGLASGSYEQYF.

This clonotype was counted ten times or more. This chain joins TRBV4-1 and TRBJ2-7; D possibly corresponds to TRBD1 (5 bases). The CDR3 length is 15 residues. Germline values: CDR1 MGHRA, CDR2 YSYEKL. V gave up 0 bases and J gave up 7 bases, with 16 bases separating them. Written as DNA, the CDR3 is TGCGCCAGCAGCCAAGAGGCACAGGCGTCTTGGGAGCAGTACTTC. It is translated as CASSQEAQASWEQYF.

Here the CDR3 DNA reads TGTGCCAGCAGATCGTCCCGGGACGAGCAGTACTTC. Translated: CASRSSRDEQYF. This chain joins TRBV12-3 or TRBV12-4 and TRBJ2-7; no clear D gene. Trimming cost V 6 bases and J 5 bases, with 11 bases left between them. CDR3 length equals 12 residues.